This TCR beta chain was profiled in a study of control samples from healthy donors and cancer patients. This clone has just a few counts. The germline V and J ends were trimmed by 3 bases and 7 bases, with 7 bases remaining between them. The length of the CDR3 is 13 residues. Germline V lookup: CDR1 LGHDT, CDR2 YNNKEL (reference sequence). The assay was immunoSEQ multiplex PCR, and TCRdb's table has in-frame clones only and misses some. The sample has more than 65,000 clones, 84% seen once. The rearrangement links TRBV3-1 (or the pseudogene TRBV3-2) to TRBJ1-6; D ambiguous. The TCR originated in a man aged 45-65 years in good health. Sequenced: blood. Written as DNA, the CDR3 is TGTGCCAGCAGCCATCGGGAGAATTCACCCCTCCACTTT. Its translation is CASSHRENSPLHF.